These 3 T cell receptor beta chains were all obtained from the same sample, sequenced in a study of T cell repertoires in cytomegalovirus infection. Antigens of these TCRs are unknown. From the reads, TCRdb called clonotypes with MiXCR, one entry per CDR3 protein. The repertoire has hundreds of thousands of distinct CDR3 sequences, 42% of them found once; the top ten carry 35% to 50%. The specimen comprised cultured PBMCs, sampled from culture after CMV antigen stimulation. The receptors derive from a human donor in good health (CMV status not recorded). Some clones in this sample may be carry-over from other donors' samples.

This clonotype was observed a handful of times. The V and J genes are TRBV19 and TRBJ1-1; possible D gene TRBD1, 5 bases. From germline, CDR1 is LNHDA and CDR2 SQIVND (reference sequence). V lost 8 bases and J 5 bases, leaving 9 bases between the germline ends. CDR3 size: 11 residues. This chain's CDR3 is CASGGWTEAFF. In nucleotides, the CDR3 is TGTGCCAGTGGGGGTTGGACTGAAGCTTTCTTT.

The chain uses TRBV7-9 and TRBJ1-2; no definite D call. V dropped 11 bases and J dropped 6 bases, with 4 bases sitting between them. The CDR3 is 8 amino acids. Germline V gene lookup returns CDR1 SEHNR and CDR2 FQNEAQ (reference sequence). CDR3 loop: CAANGYTF. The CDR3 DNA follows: TGTGCCGCCAATGGCTACACCTTC.

The CDR3 bases are TGTGCCAGCAGCTTGGGCCCCGGGGAGGCCTACGAGCAGTACTTC. It translates to CASSLGPGEAYEQYF. The V and J genes are TRBV5-5 and TRBJ2-7, with D possibly matching TRBD2 (6 bases). Germline V gene data show CDR1 as SGHKS and CDR2 as YYEKEE (reference sequence). This CDR3 is built from 15 residues. The germline V and J ends were trimmed by 0 bases and 2 bases, with 12 bases remaining between them.